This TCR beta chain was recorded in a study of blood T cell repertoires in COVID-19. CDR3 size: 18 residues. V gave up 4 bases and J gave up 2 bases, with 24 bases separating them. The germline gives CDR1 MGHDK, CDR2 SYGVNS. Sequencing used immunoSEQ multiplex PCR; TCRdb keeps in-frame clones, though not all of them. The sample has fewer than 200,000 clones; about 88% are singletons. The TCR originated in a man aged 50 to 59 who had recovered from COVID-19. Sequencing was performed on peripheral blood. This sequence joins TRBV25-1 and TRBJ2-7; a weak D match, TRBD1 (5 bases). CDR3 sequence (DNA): TGTGCCAGCAGTGGATTTGACAGCCCGCGATTGGTAACCTACGAGCAGTACTTC. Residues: CASSGFDSPRLVTYEQYF.